This entry concerns a single TCR beta chain. Its antigen is not yet known. There are no base qualities to consult, and no much larger clone falls within one base. This record comes from a study of shared clonotypes between healthy human individuals (dated by TCRdb to about 2020). In terms of the full investigation: A few men and two women, aged 18 to 49 years, made up the cohort. To increase sequencing depth and limit assay-specific biases, TCR repertoire library preparation and sequencing were carried out by different laboratories using diverse techniques. Per donor, three plates each were used for CD4 naive and CD4 memory, two for CD8 naive, and one for CD8 memory. Between about 0.85 and 8.9 billion PBMCs per donor were obtained by leukapheresis. The study deeply sequenced blood TCR repertoires of five healthy adults to estimate repertoire size and the extent of clonotype sharing between individuals.

Using the deep immunoSEQ assay, TCR CDR3 regions were amplified from genomic DNA by multiplex PCR. Extracted genomic DNA from each cell subset was spread evenly across all wells of several immunoSEQ 96-well plates, with each plate serving as a replicate. For sorted subsets, each replicate PCR was loaded with roughly 200 ng genomic DNA, equivalent to 30,000 or so T cell genomes. The purified libraries were quantified using a Qubit 3.0 fluorometer, sized with a Bioanalyzer 2100, and then quantified again using the KAPA Library Quantification kit. Every immunoSEQ 96-well plate was sequenced on a dedicated single-read 150-cycle Illumina NextSeq 550 flow cell. Per the authors' processing: Because the immunoSEQ output included only junctional sequences and no quality scores, the filtering could not be the same as the filtering used for full-length reads. To assign V/J genes and CDR3, sequences were annotated using PyIR, a Python wrapper for IgBLAST v1.9, with IMGT germline references. Any read was removed if the V/J assignment was weak (E-value above 1e-6), the CDR3 was missing, or the read contained stop codons, out-of-frame junctions, or ambiguous translated residues. V3J clonotypes were defined by identical inferred V gene, J gene, and CDR3 amino acid sequence. Percentage overlap between repertoires was calculated by dividing the number of shared unique clonotypes by the size of the smaller repertoire. RTK rarefaction, the Chao1 estimator, and Recon v2.1 estimates of unobserved clonotypes were used to assess repertoire richness. Generation probabilities were computed with OLGA for all TCRbeta clonotypes obtained by the gDNA method from four donors. TCRdb carries this immuneACCESS record with in-frame sequences only. Its versions omit some clonotypes, under half of them owing to an unresolved V gene in the studies checked, with the rest unexplained. The V and J calls and clone size are taken from that table; D and trimming were inferred from the DNA. This sample gives some 1 million clones in total; roughly 75% of them show up just once. The top ten constitute roughly 1.5% of the sample.

Results the study describes overall, beyond this receptor: Sampling was limited to blood, and TCR repertoires in tissue likely differ from TCR repertoires in blood. Rarefaction of sorted-subset datasets indicated incomplete sequencing despite the large sequencing depth. Larger estimated clonotype richness was generally found for naive subsets than for memory subsets. About 5% of naive CD4, 3.5% of naive CD8, about 2.4% of memory CD4, and more than 0.35% of memory CD8 clonotypes were shared across a few donors. Based on pairwise subsampling, the degree of clonotype sharing among donors was expected to be affected by sequencing depth. The genetic and exposure-history diversity represented was limited by the small number of donors. Higher generation probabilities were observed for clonotypes shared by all four sorted-subset donors than for non-shared clonotypes.

At the junction V is shortened by 4 bases and J by 9 bases, with 18 bases in between. The CDR3, from cysteine to phenylalanine, totals 14 residues. Only the CDR3 region is kept as DNA, spanning 42 bases read in frame from base 1. CDR1 and CDR2 are drawn from the germline V gene: SGHDN, FVKESK. Healthy HIV-negative adults with no recently reported acute infections or vaccinations were included as donors. Every donor was a Caucasian adult living in Nashville, Tennessee, USA. CD4+ T cells were enriched by magnetic negative selection, after which naive cells were positively selected on CD45RA and the negative fraction was taken as the memory subset. After blood collection by leukapheresis, PBMCs were isolated using Ficoll-Histopaque density gradient centrifugation and then cryopreserved in the vapor phase of liquid nitrogen. Purity and quantity of every magnetically sorted T cell population were checked by analytical flow cytometry. Genomic DNA was isolated from each sorted fraction and quantified by UV absorbance on a Nanodrop 2000c.

The chain couples TRBV14 to TRBJ1-2; the D segment could be TRBD1, given 6 matching bases. Input material: memory CD4+ T cells sorted from blood. The cell subset or site tag for this specimen amounts to: CD45RA-negative fraction. The receptor was derived from a man between 18 and 35 years old in good health. The nucleotides are TGTGCCAGCAGCCTCGTTGACGGGACATGGAGCTACACCTTC. The translation is CASSLVDGTWSYTF.